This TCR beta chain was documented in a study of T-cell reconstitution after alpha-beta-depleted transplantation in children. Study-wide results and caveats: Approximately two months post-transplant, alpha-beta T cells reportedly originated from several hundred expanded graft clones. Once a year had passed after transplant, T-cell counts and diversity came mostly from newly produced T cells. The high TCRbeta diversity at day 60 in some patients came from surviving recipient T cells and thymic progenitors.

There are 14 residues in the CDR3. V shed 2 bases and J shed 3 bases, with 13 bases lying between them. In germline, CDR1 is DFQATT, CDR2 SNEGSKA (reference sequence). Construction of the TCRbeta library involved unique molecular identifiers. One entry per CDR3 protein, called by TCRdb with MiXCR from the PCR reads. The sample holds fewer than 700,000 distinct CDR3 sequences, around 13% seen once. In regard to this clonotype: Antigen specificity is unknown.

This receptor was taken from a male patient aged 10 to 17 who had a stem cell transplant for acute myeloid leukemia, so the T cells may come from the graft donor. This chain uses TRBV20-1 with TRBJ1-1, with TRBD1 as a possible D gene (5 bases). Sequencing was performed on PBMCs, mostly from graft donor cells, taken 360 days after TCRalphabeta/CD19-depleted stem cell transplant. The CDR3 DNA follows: TGCAGTGCTAGACTAGGGGCGTCGGACACTGAAGCTTTCTTT. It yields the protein CSARLGASDTEAFF.